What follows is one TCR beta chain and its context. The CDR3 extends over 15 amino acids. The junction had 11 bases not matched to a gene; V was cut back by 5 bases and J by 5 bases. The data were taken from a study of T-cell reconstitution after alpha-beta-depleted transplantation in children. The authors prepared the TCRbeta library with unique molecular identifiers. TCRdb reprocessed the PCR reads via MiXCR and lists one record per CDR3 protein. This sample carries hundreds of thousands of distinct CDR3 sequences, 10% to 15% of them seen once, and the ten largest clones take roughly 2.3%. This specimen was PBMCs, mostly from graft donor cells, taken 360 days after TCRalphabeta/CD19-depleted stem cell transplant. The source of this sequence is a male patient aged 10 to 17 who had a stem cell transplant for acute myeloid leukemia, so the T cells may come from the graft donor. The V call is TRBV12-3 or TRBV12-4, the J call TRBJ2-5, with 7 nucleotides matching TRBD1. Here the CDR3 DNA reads TGTGCCAGCAGTCCCAACGACAGGGATTGGGAGACCCAGTACTTC. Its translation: CASSPNDRDWETQYF.